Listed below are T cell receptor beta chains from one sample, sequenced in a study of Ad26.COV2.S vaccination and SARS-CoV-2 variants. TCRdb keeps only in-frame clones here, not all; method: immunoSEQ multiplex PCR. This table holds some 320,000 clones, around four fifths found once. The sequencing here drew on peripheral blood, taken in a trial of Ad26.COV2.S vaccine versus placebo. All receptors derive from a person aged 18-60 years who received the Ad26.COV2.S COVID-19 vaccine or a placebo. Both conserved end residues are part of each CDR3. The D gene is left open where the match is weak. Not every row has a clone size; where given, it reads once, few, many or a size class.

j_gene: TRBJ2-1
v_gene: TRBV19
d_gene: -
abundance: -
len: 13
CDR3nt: TGTGCCAGTACTGAGACCTCCTACAATGAGCAGTTCTTC
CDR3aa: CASTETSYNEQFF

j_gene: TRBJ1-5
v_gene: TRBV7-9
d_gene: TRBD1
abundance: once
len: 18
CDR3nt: TGTGCCAGCAGCGTTGGGATGACAGGGCCCGGGAGCAATCAGCCCCAGCATTTT
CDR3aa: CASSVGMTGPGSNQPQHF

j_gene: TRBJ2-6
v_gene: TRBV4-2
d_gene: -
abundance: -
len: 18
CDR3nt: TGTGCCAGCAGCCAAGATTTCGGGTGGGACTCTGGGGCCAACGTCCTGACTTTC
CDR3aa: CASSQDFGWDSGANVLTF

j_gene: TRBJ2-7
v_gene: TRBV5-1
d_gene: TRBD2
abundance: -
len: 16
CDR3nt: TGCGCCAGCAGCTTTACCGCGACTAGCAGTGTTTACGAGCAGTACTTC
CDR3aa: CASSFTATSSVYEQYF

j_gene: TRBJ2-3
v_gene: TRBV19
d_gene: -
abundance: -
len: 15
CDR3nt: TGTGCCAGTAGTATCGGGGGCACGAGAACAGATACGCAGTATTTT
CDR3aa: CASSIGGTRTDTQYF

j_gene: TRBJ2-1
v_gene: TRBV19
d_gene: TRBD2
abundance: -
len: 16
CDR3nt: TGTGCCAGTAGTGACGGACTAGCGGGGGTGTACAATGAGCAGTTCTTC
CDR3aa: CASSDGLAGVYNEQFF

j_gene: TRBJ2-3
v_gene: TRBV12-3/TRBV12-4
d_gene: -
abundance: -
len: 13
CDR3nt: TGTGCCAGCAGCTCCGGATCCTCGGATACGCAGTATTTT
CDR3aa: CASSSGSSDTQYF

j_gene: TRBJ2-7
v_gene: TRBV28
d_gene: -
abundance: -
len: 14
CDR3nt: TGTGCCAGCAGTGGCGGAACTGTAGCCTACGAGCAGTACTTC
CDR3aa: CASSGGTVAYEQYF

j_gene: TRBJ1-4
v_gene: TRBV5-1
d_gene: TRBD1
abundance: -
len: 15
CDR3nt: TGCGCCAGCAGCTTGGAGGGACAGATTAATGAAAAACTGTTTTTT
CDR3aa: CASSLEGQINEKLFF

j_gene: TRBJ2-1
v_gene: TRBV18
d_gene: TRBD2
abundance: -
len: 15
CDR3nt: TGTGCCAGCTCCCTGGGACTAGCGGGGTTGAATGAGCAGTTCTTC
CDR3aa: CASSLGLAGLNEQFF

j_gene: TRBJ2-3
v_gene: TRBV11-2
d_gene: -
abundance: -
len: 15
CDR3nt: TGTGCCAGCAGCTTGAATAGCATACCTACAGATACGCAGTATTTT
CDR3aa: CASSLNSIPTDTQYF

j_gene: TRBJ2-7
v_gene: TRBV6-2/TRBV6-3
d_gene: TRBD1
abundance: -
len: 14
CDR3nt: TGTGCCAGCAGTTATGCCGGGACAGCCTACGAGCAGTACTTC
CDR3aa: CASSYAGTAYEQYF

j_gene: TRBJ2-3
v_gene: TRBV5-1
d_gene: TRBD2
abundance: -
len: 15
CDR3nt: TGCGCCAGCAGCTACCTGGCGGGGGTCACAGATACGCAGTATTTT
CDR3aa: CASSYLAGVTDTQYF

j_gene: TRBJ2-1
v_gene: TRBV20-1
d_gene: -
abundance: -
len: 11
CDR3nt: TGCAGTGCTGAACAGGGCAATGAGCAGTTCTTC
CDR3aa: CSAEQGNEQFF

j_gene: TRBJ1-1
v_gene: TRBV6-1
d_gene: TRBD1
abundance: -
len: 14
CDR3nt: TGTGCCAGCAGTGAGTGGACAGGAGGGGCTGAAGCTTTCTTT
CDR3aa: CASSEWTGGAEAFF

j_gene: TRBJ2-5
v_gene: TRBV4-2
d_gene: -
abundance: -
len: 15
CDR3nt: TGTGCCAGCAGCCAAGTTTCGCGGGGCCAAGAGACCCAGTACTTC
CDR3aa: CASSQVSRGQETQYF

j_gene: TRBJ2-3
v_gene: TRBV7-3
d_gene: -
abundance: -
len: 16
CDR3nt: TGTGCCAGCAGCTTAAGAGCAGGGCAAAGCACAGATACGCAGTATTTT
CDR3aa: CASSLRAGQSTDTQYF

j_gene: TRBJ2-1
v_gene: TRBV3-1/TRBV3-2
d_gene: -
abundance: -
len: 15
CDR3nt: TGTGCCAGCAGCCCGCCTACGGGGGGCGGGTATGAGCAGTTCTTC
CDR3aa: CASSPPTGGGYEQFF

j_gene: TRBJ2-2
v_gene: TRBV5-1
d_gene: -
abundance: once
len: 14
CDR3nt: TGCGCCAGCAGCTTCTCCTGGGACACCGGGGAGCTGTTTTTT
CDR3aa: CASSFSWDTGELFF

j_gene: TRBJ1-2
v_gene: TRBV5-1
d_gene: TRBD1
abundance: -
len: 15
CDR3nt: TGCGCCAGCAGCTTGGGATTGGACAGGGACTATGGCTACACCTTC
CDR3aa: CASSLGLDRDYGYTF

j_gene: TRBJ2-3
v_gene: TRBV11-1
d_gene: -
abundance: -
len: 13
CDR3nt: TGTGCCAGCAGCTTAGCTGACAGGAGAACGCAGTATTTT
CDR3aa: CASSLADRRTQYF

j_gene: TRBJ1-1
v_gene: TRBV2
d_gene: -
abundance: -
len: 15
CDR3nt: TGTGCCAGCACCCGAACGGGGGATTTAATAGAGGTGTCTTTCTTT
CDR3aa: CASTRTGDLIEVSFF

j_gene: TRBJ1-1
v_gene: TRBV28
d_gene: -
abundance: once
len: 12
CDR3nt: TGTGCCAGCAGTTTATATCAGGCTGAAGCTTTCTTT
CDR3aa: CASSLYQAEAFF

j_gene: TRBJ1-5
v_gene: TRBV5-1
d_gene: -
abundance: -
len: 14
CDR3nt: TGCGCCAGCAGCTTGGAACCCGACGGTCAGCCCCAGCATTTT
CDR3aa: CASSLEPDGQPQHF

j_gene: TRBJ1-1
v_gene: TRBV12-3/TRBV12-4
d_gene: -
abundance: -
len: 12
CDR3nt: TGTGCCAGCAGTTTTTTGGGATCTGAAGCTTTCTTT
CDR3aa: CASSFLGSEAFF

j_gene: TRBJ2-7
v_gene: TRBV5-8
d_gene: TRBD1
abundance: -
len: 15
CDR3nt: TGTGCCAGCAGCTTGGCCCCGACAGGGGCCTACGAGCAGTACTTC
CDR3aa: CASSLAPTGAYEQYF

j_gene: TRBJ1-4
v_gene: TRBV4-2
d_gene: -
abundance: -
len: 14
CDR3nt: TGTGCCAGCAGCCAAGGGGAAGGGGGGGAAAAACTGTTTTTT
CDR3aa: CASSQGEGGEKLFF

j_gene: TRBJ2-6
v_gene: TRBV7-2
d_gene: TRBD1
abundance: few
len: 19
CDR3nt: TGTGCCAGCAGCTTAGGACGGGGGACAGGGGCCTCTGGGGCCAACGTCCTGACTTTC
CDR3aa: CASSLGRGTGASGANVLTF

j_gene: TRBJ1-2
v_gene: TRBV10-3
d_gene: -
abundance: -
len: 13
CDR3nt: TGTGCCATCGCGGACTCCCCTAACTATGGCTACACCTTC
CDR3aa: CAIADSPNYGYTF

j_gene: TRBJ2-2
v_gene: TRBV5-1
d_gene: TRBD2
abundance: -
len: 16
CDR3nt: TGCGCCAGCAGCTTGGGGCTAGCGGGGATGACCGGGGAGCTGTTTTTT
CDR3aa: CASSLGLAGMTGELFF

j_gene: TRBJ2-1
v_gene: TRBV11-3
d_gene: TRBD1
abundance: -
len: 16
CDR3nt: TGTGCCAGCAGCTTGGCCGGGCAGGGGGCCTTCAATGAGCAGTTCTTC
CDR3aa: CASSLAGQGAFNEQFF

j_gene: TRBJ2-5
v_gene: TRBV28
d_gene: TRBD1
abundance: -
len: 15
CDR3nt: TGTGCCAGCAGACTCCGAACAGGGGGCCAAGAGACCCAGTACTTC
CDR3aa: CASRLRTGGQETQYF

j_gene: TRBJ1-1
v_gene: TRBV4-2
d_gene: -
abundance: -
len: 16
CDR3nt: TGTGCCAGCAGCCCTAAACGAACGGGCGAGGACACTGAAGCTTTCTTT
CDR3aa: CASSPKRTGEDTEAFF

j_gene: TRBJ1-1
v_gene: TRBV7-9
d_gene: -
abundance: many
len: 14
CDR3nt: TGTGCCAGCAGCTCCCCCAGGGGAAGGACTGAAGCTTTCTTT
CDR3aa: CASSSPRGRTEAFF

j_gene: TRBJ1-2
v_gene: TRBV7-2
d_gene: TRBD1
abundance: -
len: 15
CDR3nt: TGTGCCAGCAGCCTTGGGACAGGGAATAACTATGGCTACACCTTC
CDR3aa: CASSLGTGNNYGYTF

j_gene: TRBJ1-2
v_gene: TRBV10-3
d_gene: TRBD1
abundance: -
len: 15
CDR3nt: TGTGCCATCAGTGAGTCCGGACAGGGATCTCGTGGCTACACCTTC
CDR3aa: CAISESGQGSRGYTF

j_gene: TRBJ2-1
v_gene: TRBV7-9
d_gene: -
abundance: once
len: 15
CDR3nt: TGTGCCAGCAGCCTAACCCCGGGAATAACGAATGAGCAGTTCTTC
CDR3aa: CASSLTPGITNEQFF

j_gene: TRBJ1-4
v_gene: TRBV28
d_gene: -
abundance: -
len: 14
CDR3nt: TGTGCCAGCAGTTTTAACGGGGGCTATGAAAAACTGTTTTTT
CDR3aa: CASSFNGGYEKLFF

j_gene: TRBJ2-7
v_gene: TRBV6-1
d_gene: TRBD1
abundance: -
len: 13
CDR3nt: TGTGCCAGCAGTGAAGGGGGGGACAGGGGTTTGTACTTC
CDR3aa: CASSEGGDRGLYF

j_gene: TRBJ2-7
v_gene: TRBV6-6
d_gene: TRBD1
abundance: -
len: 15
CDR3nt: TGTGCCAGCAGTTACTCGATGGGACAGCCCTACGAGCAGTACTTC
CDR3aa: CASSYSMGQPYEQYF

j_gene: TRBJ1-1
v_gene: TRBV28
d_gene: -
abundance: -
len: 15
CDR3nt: TGTGCCAGCAGTCCCCTTCAGGGGATAAACACTGAAGCTTTCTTT
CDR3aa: CASSPLQGINTEAFF

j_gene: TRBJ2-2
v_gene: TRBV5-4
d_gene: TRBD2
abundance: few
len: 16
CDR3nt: TGTGCCAGCAGCTTAGCGGGGGGCGCGGGCACCGGGGAGCTGTTTTTT
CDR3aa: CASSLAGGAGTGELFF

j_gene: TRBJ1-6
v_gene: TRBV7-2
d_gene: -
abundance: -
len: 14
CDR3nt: TGTGCCAGCAACCTGGTACAAGTCGGGTCACCCCTCCACTTT
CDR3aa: CASNLVQVGSPLHF

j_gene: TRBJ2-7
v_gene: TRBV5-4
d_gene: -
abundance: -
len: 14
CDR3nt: TGTGCCAGCAGCCGCGGACAGCCTAACTACGAGCAGTACTTC
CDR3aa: CASSRGQPNYEQYF

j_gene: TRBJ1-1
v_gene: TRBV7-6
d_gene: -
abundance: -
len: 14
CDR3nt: TGTGCCAGCAGTTCATTCCATGGAAACACTGAAGCTTTCTTT
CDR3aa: CASSSFHGNTEAFF

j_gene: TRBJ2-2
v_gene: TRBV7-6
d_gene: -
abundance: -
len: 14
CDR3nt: TGTGCCAGCAGTCAGATAACGAACACCGGGGAGCTGTTTTTT
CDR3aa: CASSQITNTGELFF

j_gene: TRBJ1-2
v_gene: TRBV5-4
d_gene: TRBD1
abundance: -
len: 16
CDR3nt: TGTGCCAGCAGCGCCTCCCCGACAGGGGGAAGTGATGGCTACACCTTC
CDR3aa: CASSASPTGGSDGYTF

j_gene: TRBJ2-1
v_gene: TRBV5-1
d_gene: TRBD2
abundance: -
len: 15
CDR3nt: TGCGCCAGCAGCAAATCCGGGACTAGAGGCAATGAGCAGTTCTTC
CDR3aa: CASSKSGTRGNEQFF